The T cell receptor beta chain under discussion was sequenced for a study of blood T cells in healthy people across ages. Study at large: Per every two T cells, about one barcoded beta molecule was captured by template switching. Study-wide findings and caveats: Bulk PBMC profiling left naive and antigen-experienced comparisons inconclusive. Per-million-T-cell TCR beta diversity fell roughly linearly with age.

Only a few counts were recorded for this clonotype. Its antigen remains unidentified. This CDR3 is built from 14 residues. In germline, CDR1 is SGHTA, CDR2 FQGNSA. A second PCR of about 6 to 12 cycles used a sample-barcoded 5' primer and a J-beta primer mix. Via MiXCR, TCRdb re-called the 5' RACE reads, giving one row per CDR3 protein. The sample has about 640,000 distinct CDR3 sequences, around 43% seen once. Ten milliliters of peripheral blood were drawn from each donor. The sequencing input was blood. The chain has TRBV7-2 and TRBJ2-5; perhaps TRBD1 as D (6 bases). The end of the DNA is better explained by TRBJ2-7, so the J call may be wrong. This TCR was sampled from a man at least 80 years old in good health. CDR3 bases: TGTGCCAGCAGCCCTTTGACAGGTTTTAGCGAGCAGTACTTC. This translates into CASSPLTGFSEQYF.